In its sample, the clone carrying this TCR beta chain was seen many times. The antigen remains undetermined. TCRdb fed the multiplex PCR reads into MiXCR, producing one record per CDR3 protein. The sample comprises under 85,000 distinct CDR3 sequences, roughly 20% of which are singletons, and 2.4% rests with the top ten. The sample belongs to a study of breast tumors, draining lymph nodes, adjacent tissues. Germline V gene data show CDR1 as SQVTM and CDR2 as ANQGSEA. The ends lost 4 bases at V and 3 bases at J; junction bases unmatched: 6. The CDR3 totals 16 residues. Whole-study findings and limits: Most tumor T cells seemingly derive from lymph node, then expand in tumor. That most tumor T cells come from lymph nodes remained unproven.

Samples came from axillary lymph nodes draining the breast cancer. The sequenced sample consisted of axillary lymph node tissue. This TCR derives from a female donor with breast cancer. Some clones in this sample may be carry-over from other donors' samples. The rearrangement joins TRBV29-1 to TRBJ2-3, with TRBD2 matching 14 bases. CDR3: CSVVGLAGGWTDTQYF. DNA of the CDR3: TGCAGCGTTGTCGGACTAGCGGGGGGATGGACAGATACGCAGTATTTT.